The clone carrying this T cell receptor beta chain was observed at least ten times. Its cognate antigen is unknown. The observed sequence ends 3 residues before the CDR3 terminus, with the missing tail filled in from the germline J gene. CVID meant reduced serum IgG, IgA and/or IgM plus specific antibody deficiency. CVID subjects had received replacement immunoglobulin for at least one year. The sample comes from a study of T cell clonality in common variable immunodeficiency. Findings and caveats of the study: Common variable immunodeficiency TCR beta sequences reportedly had fewer deletions and N-nucleotide insertions. TCRbeta clonality was increased in CVID versus healthy controls.

Germline V CDR1 and CDR2: DFQATT, SNEGSKA (reference sequence). Losses at the gene ends were 0 bases for V and 0 bases for J; bases not matched to a gene: 7. The CDR3 has 17 amino acids. Profiling relied on immunoSEQ multiplex PCR, and the TCRdb table lists in-frame clones only, not all of them. The sample includes over 20,000 clones, none of them occurring once. V gene TRBV20-1 combines with J gene TRBJ2-4; 8 bases map to TRBD1. Material for sequencing was peripheral blood mononuclear cells. This receptor was taken from a human donor with common variable immunodeficiency. The part of the CDR3 DNA that was read is TGCAGTGCTAGAGATCCCCAGGGGGCGCGAGCCAAAAACATT. Protein: CSARDPQGARAKNI. The full CDR3 sequence reads CSARDPQGARAKNIQYF.